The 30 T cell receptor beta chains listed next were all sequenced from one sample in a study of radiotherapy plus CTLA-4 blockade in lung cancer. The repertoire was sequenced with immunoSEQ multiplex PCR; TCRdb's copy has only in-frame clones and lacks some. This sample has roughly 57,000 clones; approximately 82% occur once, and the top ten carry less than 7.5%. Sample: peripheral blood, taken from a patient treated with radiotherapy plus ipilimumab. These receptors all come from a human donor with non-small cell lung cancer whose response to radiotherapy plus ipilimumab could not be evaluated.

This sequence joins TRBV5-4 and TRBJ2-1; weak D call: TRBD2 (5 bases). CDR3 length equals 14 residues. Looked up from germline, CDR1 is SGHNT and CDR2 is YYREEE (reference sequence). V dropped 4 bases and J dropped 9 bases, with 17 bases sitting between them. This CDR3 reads CASSTPPGGGEQFF. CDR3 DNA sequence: TGTGCCAGCAGCACCCCCCCCGGAGGAGGTGAGCAGTTCTTC.

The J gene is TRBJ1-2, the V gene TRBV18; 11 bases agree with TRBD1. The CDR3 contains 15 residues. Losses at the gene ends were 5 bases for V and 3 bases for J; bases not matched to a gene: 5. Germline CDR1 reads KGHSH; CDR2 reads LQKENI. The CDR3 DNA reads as TGTGCCAGCTCAGCTCCGGGACAGGGGGACTATGGCTACACCTTC. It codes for CASSAPGQGDYGYTF.

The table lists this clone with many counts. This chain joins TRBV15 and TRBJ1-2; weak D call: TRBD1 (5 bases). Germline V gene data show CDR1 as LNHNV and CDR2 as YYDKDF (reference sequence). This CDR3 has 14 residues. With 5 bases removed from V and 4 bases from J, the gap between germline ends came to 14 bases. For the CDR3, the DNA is TGTGCCACCAGCGACGAGGAGGGGTTCTATGGCTACACCTTC. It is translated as CATSDEEGFYGYTF. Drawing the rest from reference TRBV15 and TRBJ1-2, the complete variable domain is DAMVIQNPRYQVTQFGKPVTLSCSQTLNHNVMYWYQQKSSQAPKLLFHYYDKDFNNEADTPDNFQSRRPNTSFCFLDIRSPGLGDTAMYLCATSDEEGFYGYTFGSGTRLTVV.

The CDR3: CASRRTSGGADLYEQYF. CDR3 sequence (DNA): TGCGCCAGCAGACGGACTAGCGGGGGGGCAGATCTCTACGAGCAGTACTTC. The chain uses TRBV5-1 and TRBJ2-7; 15 bases fit TRBD2. This CDR3 has 17 amino acids. Trimming took 5 bases from V and 3 from J; bases not matched to a gene: 9. Germline V gene data show CDR1 as SGHRS and CDR2 as YFSETQ. The full variable domain, in which reference TRBV5-1 and TRBJ2-7 provide the parts outside the CDR3, is KAGVTQTPRYLIKTRGQQVTLSCSPISGHRSVSWYQQTPGQGLQFLFEYFSETQRNKGNFPGRFSGRQFSNSRSEMNVSTLELGDSALYLCASRRTSGGADLYEQYFGPGTRLTVT.

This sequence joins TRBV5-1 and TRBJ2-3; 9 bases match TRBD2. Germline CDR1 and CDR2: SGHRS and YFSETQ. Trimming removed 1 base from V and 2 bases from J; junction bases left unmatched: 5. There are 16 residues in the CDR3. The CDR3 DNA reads TGCGCCAGCAGCTTGCGGGCTAGCGGGGCCACAGATACGCAGTATTTT. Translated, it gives CASSLRASGATDTQYF.

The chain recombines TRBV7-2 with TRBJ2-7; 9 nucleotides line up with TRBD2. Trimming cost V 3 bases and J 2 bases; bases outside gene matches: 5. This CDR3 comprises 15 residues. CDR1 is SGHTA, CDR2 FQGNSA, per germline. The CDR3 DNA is TGTGCCAGCAGCTTGGGAGCGGGGGGTGCCTACGAGCAGTACTTC. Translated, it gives CASSLGAGGAYEQYF.

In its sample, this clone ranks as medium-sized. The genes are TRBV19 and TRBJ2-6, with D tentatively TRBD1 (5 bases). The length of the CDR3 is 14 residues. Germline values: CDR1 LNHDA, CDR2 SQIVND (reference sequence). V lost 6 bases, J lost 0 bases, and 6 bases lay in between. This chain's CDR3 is CASRQDSGANVLTF. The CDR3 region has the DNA TGTGCCAGTAGACAGGACTCTGGGGCCAACGTCCTGACTTTC. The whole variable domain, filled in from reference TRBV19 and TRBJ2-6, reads DGGITQSPKYLFRKEGQNVTLSCEQNLNHDAMYWYRQDPGQGLRLIYYSQIVNDFQKGDIAEGYSVSREKKESFPLTVTSAQKNPTAFYLCASRQDSGANVLTFGAGSRLTVL.

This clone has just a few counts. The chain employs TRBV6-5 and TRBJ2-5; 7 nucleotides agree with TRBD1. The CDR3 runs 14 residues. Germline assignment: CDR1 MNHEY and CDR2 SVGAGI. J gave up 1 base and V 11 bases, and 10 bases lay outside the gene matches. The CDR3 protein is CAVHAGGGQETQYF. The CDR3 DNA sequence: TGTGCCGTTCATGCAGGGGGTGGCCAAGAGACCCAGTACTTC.

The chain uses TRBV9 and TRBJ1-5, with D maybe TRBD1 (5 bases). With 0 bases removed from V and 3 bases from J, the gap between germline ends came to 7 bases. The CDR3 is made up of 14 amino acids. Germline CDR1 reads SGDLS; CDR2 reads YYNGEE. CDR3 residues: CASSVEDNNQPQHF. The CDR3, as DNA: TGTGCCAGCAGCGTAGAGGACAACAATCAGCCCCAGCATTTT.

CDR3 nucleotide sequence: TGCAGCGCGTCACAGGGGGCCTACGCGAACACCGGGGAGCTGTTTTTT. This sequence encodes CSASQGAYANTGELFF. The chain has TRBV29-1 and TRBJ2-2, with TRBD1 matching 9 bases. The J segment lost 0 bases and the V segment lost 7 bases, leaving 9 bases of the junction unmatched. CDR1 SQVTM and CDR2 ANQGSEA come from the germline V gene. The CDR3 covers 16 residues.

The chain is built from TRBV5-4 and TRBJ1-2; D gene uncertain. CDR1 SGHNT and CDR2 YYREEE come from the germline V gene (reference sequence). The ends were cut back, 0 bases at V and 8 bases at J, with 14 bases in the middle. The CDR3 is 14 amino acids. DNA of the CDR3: TGTGCCAGCAGCTTGGCCGGAGGGAAGGGCGGCTACACCTTC. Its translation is CASSLAGGKGGYTF.

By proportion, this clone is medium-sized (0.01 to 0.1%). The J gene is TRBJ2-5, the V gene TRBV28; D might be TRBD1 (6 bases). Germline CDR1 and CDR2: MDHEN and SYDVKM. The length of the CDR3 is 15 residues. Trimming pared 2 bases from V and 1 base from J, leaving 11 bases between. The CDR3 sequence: CASSLNRVPQETQYF. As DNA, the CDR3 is TGTGCCAGCAGTTTAAACAGGGTTCCCCAAGAGACCCAGTACTTC.

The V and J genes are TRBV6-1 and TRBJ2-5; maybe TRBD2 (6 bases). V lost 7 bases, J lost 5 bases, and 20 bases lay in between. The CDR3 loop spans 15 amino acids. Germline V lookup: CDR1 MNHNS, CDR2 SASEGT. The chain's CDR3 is CASTLGGPARETQYF. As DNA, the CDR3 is TGTGCCAGCACCTTGGGGGGACCCGCTCGGGAGACCCAGTACTTC.

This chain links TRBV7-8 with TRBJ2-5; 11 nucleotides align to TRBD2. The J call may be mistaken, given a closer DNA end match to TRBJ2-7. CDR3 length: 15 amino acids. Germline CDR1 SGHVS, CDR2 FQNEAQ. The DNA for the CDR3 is TGTGCCAGCAGCCTTAGCGGGGGGGTTCCCTACGAGCAGTACTTC. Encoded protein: CASSLSGGVPYEQYF.

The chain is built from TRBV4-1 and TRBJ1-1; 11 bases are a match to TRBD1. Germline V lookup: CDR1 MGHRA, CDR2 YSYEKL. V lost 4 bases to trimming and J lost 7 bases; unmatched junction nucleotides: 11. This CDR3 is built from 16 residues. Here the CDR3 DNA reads TGCGCCAGCAGCCCAGGACAGGGGGCAAACCGAGGTGAAGCTTTCTTT. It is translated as CASSPGQGANRGEAFF.

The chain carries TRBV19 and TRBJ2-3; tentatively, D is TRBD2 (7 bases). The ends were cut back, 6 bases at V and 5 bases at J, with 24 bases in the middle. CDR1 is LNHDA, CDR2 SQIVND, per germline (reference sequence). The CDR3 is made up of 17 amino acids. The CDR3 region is CASRPLPTGGGIDTQYF. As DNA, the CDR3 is TGTGCCAGTAGACCCCTACCTACGGGGGGCGGGATAGATACGCAGTATTTT.

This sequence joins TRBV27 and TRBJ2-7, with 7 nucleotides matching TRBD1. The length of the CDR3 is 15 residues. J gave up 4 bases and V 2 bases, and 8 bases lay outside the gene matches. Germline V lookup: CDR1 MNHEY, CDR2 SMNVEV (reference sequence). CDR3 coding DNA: TGTGCCAGCAGTTTACGGACAGGTCTCGGGTACGAGCAGTACTTC. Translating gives CASSLRTGLGYEQYF.

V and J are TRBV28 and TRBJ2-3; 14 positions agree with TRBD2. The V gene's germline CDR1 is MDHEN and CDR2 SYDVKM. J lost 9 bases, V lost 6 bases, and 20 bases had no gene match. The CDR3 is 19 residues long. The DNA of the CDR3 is TGTGCCAGCAGATTCCCCGGGACTAGCGGGAGCGGGCGGGGATCGACGCAGTATTTT. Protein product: CASRFPGTSGSGRGSTQYF.

CDR3 region: CASSQYPSTDTQYF. The CDR3 DNA is TGTGCCAGTAGTCAGTACCCTAGCACAGATACGCAGTATTTT. The rearrangement joins TRBV19 to TRBJ2-3; D is unresolved. The length of the CDR3 is 14 residues. With 5 bases removed from V and 0 bases from J, the gap between germline ends came to 9 bases. The germline CDR1 and CDR2 sequences are LNHDA and SQIVND (reference sequence).

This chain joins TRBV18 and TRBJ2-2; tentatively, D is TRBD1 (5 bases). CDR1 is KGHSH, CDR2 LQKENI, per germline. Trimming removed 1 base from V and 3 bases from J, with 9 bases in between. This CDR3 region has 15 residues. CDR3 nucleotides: TGTGCCAGCTCACCACAGGGGCGATACACCGGGGAGCTGTTTTTT. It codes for CASSPQGRYTGELFF.

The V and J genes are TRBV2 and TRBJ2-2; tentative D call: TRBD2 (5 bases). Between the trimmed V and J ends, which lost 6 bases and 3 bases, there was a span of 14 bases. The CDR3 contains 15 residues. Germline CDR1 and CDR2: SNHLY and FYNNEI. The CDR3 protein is CASREGLDHTGELFF. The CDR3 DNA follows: TGTGCCAGCAGAGAGGGTTTGGACCACACCGGGGAGCTGTTTTTT.

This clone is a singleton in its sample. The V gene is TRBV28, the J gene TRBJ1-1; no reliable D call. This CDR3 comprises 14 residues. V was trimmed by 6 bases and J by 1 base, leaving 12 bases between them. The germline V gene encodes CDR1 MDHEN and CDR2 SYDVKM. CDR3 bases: TGTGCCAGCAGCCCCCGAGTCTCGAACACTGAAGCTTTCTTT. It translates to CASSPRVSNTEAFF.

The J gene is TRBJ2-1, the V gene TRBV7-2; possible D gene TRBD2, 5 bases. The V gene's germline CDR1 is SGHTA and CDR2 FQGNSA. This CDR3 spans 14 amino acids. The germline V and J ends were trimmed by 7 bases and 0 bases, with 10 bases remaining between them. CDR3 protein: CASNGISSYNEQFF. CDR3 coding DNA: TGTGCCAGCAACGGGATTAGCTCCTACAATGAGCAGTTCTTC. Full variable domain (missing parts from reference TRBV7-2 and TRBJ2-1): GAGVSQSPSNKVTEKGKDVELRCDPISGHTALYWYRQSLGQGLEFLIYFQGNSAPDKSGLPSDRFSAERTGGSVSTLTIQRTQQEDSAVYLCASNGISSYNEQFFGPGTRLTVL.

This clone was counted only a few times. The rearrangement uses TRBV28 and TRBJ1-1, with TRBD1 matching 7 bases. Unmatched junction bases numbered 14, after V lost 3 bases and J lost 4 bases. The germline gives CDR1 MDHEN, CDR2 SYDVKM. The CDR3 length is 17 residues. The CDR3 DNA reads TGTGCCAGCAGTTTCCTGACAGGGCTCGGTCAGGGCACTGAAGCTTTCTTT. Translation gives CASSFLTGLGQGTEAFF.

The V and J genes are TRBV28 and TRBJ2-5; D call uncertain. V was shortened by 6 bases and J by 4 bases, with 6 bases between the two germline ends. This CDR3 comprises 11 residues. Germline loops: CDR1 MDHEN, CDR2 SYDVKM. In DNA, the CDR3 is TGTGCCAGCAGCCGACTAGAGACCCAGTACTTC. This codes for CASSRLETQYF.

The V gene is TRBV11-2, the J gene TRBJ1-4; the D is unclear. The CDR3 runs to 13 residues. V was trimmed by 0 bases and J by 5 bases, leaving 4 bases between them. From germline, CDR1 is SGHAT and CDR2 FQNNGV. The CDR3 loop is CASSLDQNEKLFF. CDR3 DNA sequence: TGTGCCAGCAGCTTAGATCAGAATGAAAAACTGTTTTTT. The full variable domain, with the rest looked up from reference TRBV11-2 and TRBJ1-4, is EAGVAQSPRYKIIEKRQSVAFWCNPISGHATLYWYQQILGQGPKLLIQFQNNGVVDDSQLPKDRFSAERLKGVDSTLKIQPAKLEDSAVYLCASSLDQNEKLFFGSGTQLSVL.

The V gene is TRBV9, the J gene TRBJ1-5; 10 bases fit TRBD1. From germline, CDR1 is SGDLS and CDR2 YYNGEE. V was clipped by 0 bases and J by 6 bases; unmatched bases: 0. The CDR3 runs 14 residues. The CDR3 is CASSVGTGGQPQHF. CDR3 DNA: TGTGCCAGCAGCGTAGGGACAGGGGGTCAGCCCCAGCATTTT.

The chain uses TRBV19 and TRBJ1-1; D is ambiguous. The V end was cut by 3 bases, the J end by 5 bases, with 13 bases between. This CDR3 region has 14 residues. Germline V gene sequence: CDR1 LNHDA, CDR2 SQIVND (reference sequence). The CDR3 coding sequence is TGTGCCAGTAGTATGCCGGTCACGGGAACTGAAGCTTTCTTT. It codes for CASSMPVTGTEAFF.

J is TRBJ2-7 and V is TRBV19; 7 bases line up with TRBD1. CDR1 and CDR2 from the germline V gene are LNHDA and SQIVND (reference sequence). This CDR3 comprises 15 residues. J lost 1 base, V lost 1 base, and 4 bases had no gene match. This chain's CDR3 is CASSIGDRASYEQYF. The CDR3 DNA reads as TGTGCCAGTAGTATAGGTGACAGGGCTTCCTACGAGCAGTACTTC.

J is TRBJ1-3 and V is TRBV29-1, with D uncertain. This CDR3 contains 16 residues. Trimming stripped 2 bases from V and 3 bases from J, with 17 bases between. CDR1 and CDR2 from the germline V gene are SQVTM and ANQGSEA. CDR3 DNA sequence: TGCAGCGTTGAATGGTCTATAGAGGGTGGTGGAAACACCATATATTTT. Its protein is CSVEWSIEGGGNTIYF.